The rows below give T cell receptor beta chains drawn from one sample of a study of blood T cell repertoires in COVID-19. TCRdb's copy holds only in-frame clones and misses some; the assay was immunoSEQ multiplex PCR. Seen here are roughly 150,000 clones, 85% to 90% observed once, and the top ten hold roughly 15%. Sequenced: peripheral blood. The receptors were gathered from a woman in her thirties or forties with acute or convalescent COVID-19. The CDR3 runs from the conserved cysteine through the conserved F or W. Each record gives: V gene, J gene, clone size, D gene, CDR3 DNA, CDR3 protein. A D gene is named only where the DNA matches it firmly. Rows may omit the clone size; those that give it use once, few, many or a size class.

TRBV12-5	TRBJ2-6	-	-	TGTGCTAGTGGCCTCAGGGTTTCGGCTGGGGCCAACGTCCTGACTTTC	CASGLRVSAGANVLTF
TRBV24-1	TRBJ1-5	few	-	TGTGCCACCAGTGATGGGGCGTTTGGCAATCAGCCCCAGCATTTT	CATSDGAFGNQPQHF
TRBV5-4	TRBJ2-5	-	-	TGTGCCAGCAGTTTCAACGGAGAGACCCAGTACTTC	CASSFNGETQYF
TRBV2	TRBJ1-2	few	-	TGTGCCAGCACTGGCAGGCTTGACTATGGCTACACCTTC	CASTGRLDYGYTF
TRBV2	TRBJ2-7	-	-	TGTGCCAGCAGGTCGACAGGGGAGGGCAGCGAGCAGTACTTC	CASRSTGEGSEQYF
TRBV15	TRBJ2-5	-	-	TGTGCCACCAGCAGAGGAATAGGGGGTGAGACCCAGTACTTC	CATSRGIGGETQYF
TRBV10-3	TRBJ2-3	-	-	TGTGCCATCAGGGAATCAGGGACAGATACGCAGTATTTT	CAIRESGTDTQYF
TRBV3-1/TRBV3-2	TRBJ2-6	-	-	TGTGCCAGCAGCCTCAGGGTTGGGGCCAACGTCCTGACTTTC	CASSLRVGANVLTF
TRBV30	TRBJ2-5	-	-	TGTGCCTGGAGTCCCAGGCAAGAGACCCAGTACTTC	CAWSPRQETQYF
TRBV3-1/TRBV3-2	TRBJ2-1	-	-	TGTGCCAGCAGCCACAGCTGGACTACCAGAAATGAGCAGTTCTTC	CASSHSWTTRNEQFF
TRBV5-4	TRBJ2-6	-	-	TGTGCCAGCAGCTTGGACAACGTCGGGGCCAACGTCCTGACTTTC	CASSLDNVGANVLTF
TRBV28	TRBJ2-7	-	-	TGTGCCAGCAGTACAGACAGGATGGGGGAGCAGTACTTC	CASSTDRMGEQYF
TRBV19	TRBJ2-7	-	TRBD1	TGTGCCAGTAGCCGGACAGGGGGCATTTACGAGCAGTACTTC	CASSRTGGIYEQYF
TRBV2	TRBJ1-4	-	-	TGTGCCAGCAGTGACAGGCTGGTGATGAATGAAAAACTGTTTTTT	CASSDRLVMNEKLFF
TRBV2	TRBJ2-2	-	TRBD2	TGTGCCAGCAGATCTATTGGAGCGGGAGGGCTTTTTCGTACCGGGGAGCTGTTTTTT	CASRSIGAGGLFRTGELFF
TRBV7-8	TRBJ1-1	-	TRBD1	TGTGCCAGCAGCGTCAGGGATCAGGGGGCTGAAGCTTTCTTT	CASSVRDQGAEAFF
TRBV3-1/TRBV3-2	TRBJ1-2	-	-	TGTGCCAGCAGCCAAGATTGGAAAGGGGTAGATGGCTACACCTTC	CASSQDWKGVDGYTF
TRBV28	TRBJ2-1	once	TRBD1	TGTGCCAGCAATGCCTTTGACAGGGCCATTGCCTACAATGAGCAGTTCTTC	CASNAFDRAIAYNEQFF
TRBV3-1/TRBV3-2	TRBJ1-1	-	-	TGTGCCAGCAGCCGGGGGGGCGAGAACACTGAAGCTTTCTTT	CASSRGGENTEAFF
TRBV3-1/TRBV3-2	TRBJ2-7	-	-	TGTGCCAGCAGCCATTTAGCCCTCTCCTACGAGCAGTACTTC	CASSHLALSYEQYF
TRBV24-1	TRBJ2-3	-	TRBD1	TGTGCCACCGGTTGGAGCGGGACAGGGAACACAGATACGCAGTATTTT	CATGWSGTGNTDTQYF
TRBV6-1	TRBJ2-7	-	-	TGTGCCAGCAGTGAATTCACAGGGATCCTCAACGAGCAGTACTTC	CASSEFTGILNEQYF
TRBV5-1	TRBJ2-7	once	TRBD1	TGCGCCAGCAGCCCCGGGGACAGGTGGGACTCCTACGAGCAGTACTTC	CASSPGDRWDSYEQYF
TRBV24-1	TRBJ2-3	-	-	TGTGCCACCAGTGCGGGCGGGGAGACAGATACGCAGTATTTT	CATSAGGETDTQYF
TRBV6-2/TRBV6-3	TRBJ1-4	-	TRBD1	TGTGCCAGCAGTTACTGGGGACAGTCAACTAATGAAAAACTGTTTTTT	CASSYWGQSTNEKLFF
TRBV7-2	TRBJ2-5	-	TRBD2	TGTGCCAGCAGCCAGGGACTAAAGGAGACCCAGTACTTC	CASSQGLKETQYF
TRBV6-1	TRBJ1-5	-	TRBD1	TGTGCCAGCAGTGAATTCCGAGGGGGCTTCAGTCAGCCCCAGCATTTT	CASSEFRGGFSQPQHF
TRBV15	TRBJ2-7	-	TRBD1	TGTGCCACCAGCAGAGACCCAGGGGGCTACGAGCAGTACTTC	CATSRDPGGYEQYF
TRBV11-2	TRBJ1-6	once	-	TGTGCCAGCAGCTTAGCAGGGGATAATTCACCCCTCCACTTT	CASSLAGDNSPLHF
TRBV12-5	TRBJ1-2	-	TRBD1	TGTGCTAGTGGTGCGAACAGGGGGAGCGGCTACACCTTC	CASGANRGSGYTF
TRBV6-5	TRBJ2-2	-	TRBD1	TGTGCCAGCTTGAAGGACAGGGCTTCCACCGGGGAGCTGTTTTTT	CASLKDRASTGELFF